This TCR beta chain was retrieved from a study of blood T cell repertoires in COVID-19. Study as a whole: Samples of COVID-19 (acute and convalescent) were obtained from the United States, Italy and Spain. Sources were T cells, B-cell-depleted T cells, or PBMCs; the material itself was cDNA or gDNA.

The CDR3 runs to 14 residues. V lost 0 bases to trimming and J lost 6 bases, with 9 bases between them. Per germline, CDR1 LNHNV and CDR2 YYDKDF (reference sequence). How the authors handled the data: Nucleated cell counts were estimated from reference gene primer amplification. TCRdb keeps only in-frame clones here, not all; method: immunoSEQ multiplex PCR. Clone size and V and J calls were adopted from that table, with D and trimming inferred from the DNA. The sample contains 85,000 to 100,000 clones, 75% to 90% of which appear only once. This clone showed up just a few times. This sequence was found in a man in his sixties with acute or convalescent COVID-19. Sequencing input: peripheral blood. The rearrangement links TRBV15 to TRBJ1-5; a possible D gene is TRBD1 (5 bases). In nucleotides, the CDR3 is TGTGCCACCAGCAGAGATCGGGGGGGTCAGCCCCAGCATTTT. It is translated as CATSRDRGGQPQHF. Using reference TRBV15 and TRBJ1-5 for the parts outside the CDR3, the full variable domain is DAMVIQNPRYQVTQFGKPVTLSCSQTLNHNVMYWYQQKSSQAPKLLFHYYDKDFNNEADTPDNFQSRRPNTSFCFLDIRSPGLGDTAMYLCATSRDRGGQPQHFGDGTRLSIL.